The next 30 T cell receptor beta chains were all read from a single sample in a study of radiotherapy plus CTLA-4 blockade in lung cancer. TCRdb's table, derived via immunoSEQ multiplex PCR, lists solely in-frame clones and lacks some. Among about 14,000 clones, roughly 86% were seen once, and the ten largest hold under 15%. The specimen comprised peripheral blood, sampled from a patient treated with radiotherapy plus ipilimumab. All receptors derive from a human donor with non-small cell lung cancer that progressed on radiotherapy plus ipilimumab. Some clones in this sample may be carry-over from other donors' samples.

This chain joins TRBV4-1 and TRBJ1-6, with D possibly being TRBD1 (6 bases). The CDR3 has 18 amino acids. Trimming left V 2 bases short and J 5 bases short, with 19 bases between. The V gene's germline CDR1 is MGHRA and CDR2 YSYEKL. CDR3 residues: CASSQPKSYRVDNSPLHF. As DNA, the CDR3 is TGCGCCAGCAGCCAACCGAAGTCTTACAGGGTCGATAATTCACCCCTCCACTTT.

V gene TRBV5-1 combines with J gene TRBJ2-3; TRBD2 might be the D (6 bases). CDR3 size: 14 residues. Looked up from germline, CDR1 is SGHRS and CDR2 is YFSETQ. V was cut by 2 bases and J by 2 bases, with 9 bases left in between. The CDR3 region has the DNA TGCGCCAGCAGCTTAGAGCGGGCCACAGATACGCAGTATTTT. Translated, it gives CASSLERATDTQYF.

The chain uses TRBV18 and TRBJ2-7; 8 bases are a match to TRBD2. CDR1 is KGHSH, CDR2 LQKENI, per germline. The trim removed 2 bases at V and 0 bases at J, leaving 0 bases unmatched. The CDR3 runs to 14 residues. CDR3 sequence reads: CASSPGLASYEQYF. For the CDR3, the DNA is TGTGCCAGCTCACCAGGACTAGCCTCCTACGAGCAGTACTTC.

This clone appeared once. The chain combines TRBV5-1 with TRBJ2-7, with D possibly matching TRBD1 (6 bases). V lost 4 bases to trimming and J lost 4 bases, with 15 bases between them. CDR1 is SGHRS, CDR2 YFSETQ, per germline. The CDR3 loop spans 14 amino acids. CDR3 sequence: CASSPGNRAYEQYF. Written as DNA, the CDR3 is TGCGCCAGCAGCCCGGGCAACAGGGCGTACGAGCAGTACTTC.

The chain links TRBV7-9 to TRBJ2-3; 7 bases agree with TRBD1. Per the germline V gene, CDR1 is SEHNR and CDR2 is FQNEAQ (reference sequence). The CDR3 covers 18 residues. Germline trimming cut 5 bases from V and 2 bases from J; bases unmatched to any gene: 16. The CDR3 DNA sequence: TGTGCCAGCAGCCCTTATTACAGGGGTAGTTCGTCCACAGATACGCAGTATTTT. This codes for CASSPYYRGSSSTDTQYF. The full variable domain, completed using reference TRBV7-9 and TRBJ2-3, is DTGVSQNPRHKITKRGQNVTFRCDPISEHNRLYWYRQTLGQGPEFLTYFQNEAQLEKSRLLSDRFSAERPKGSFSTLEIQRTEQGDSAMYLCASSPYYRGSSSTDTQYFGPGTRLTVL.

The chain joins TRBV6-6 to TRBJ2-7; 10 bases are shared with TRBD1. The CDR3 is 14 amino acids. The V gene end was trimmed by 6 bases and the J gene end by 2 bases; junction bases not matched to a gene: 4. The germline V gene has CDR1 MNHNY and CDR2 SVGAGI (reference sequence). The CDR3 here is CASSTGQGTYEQYF. Here the CDR3 DNA reads TGTGCCAGCAGCACGGGACAGGGGACCTACGAGCAGTACTTC.

J is TRBJ2-1 and V is TRBV6-1; 8 bases line up with TRBD2. Germline values: CDR1 MNHNS, CDR2 SASEGT. The CDR3 sequence is 15 residues long. J gave up 0 bases and V 6 bases, and 4 bases lay outside the gene matches. The CDR3 spells CASRTSATSYNEQFF. The CDR3 region has the DNA TGTGCCAGCAGGACTAGCGCCACCTCCTACAATGAGCAGTTCTTC.

The chain recombines TRBV29-1 with TRBJ2-1; 13 nucleotides line up with TRBD2. CDR1 SQVTM and CDR2 ANQGSEA come from the germline V gene. CDR3 size: 12 residues. V lost 7 bases and J lost 12; bases outside the gene matches: 6. CDR3 sequence: CSGGLAGRGQFF. Written as DNA, the CDR3 is TGCAGCGGGGGACTAGCGGGAAGAGGGCAGTTCTTC.

V gene TRBV6-5 combines with J gene TRBJ1-5; D is unclear. The V and J ends lost 6 bases and 5 bases respectively, with 14 bases between them. Germline CDR1 is MNHEY and CDR2 is SVGAGI. The length of the CDR3 is 14 residues. In nucleotides, the CDR3 is TGTGCCAGCAGGCGGTCTGCGGGCTATCAGCCCCAGCATTTT. The encoded protein is CASRRSAGYQPQHF.

This sequence joins TRBV11-2 and TRBJ1-1; possible D gene TRBD1, 5 bases. The CDR3 has 12 residues. Germline CDR1 reads SGHAT; CDR2 reads FQNNGV. The V and J ends lost 2 bases and 11 bases respectively, with 12 bases between them. The CDR3, as DNA: TGTGCCAGCAGCTTATGGGAGGGGAAGGCTTTCTTT. Its protein is CASSLWEGKAFF.

The chain couples TRBV29-1 to TRBJ2-1; possible D gene TRBD2, 6 bases. This CDR3 comprises 12 residues. The V gene's germline CDR1 is SQVTM and CDR2 ANQGSEA. CDR3 protein: CRGGESYNEQFF. CDR3 coding DNA: TGCAGGGGCGGGGAGTCCTACAATGAGCAGTTCTTC.

This clone was found once. The gene calls are TRBV4-1 and TRBJ2-3; D is uncertain. Between the trimmed V and J ends, which lost 5 bases and 1 base, there was a span of 10 bases. The germline V gene encodes CDR1 MGHRA and CDR2 YSYEKL. This CDR3 has 14 amino acids. The CDR3 region has the DNA TGCGCCAGCAGCTTGAGTGGTGGCACAGATACGCAGTATTTT. This gives the protein CASSLSGGTDTQYF.

This clone is deemed medium-sized (0.01 to 0.1%). The CDR3 coding sequence is TGTGCCAGCAGAACCGGGGGAAACATTCAGTACTTC. Protein sequence: CASRTGGNIQYF. The chain combines TRBV28 with TRBJ2-4; perhaps TRBD2 as D (6 bases). V gave up 6 bases and J gave up 6 bases, with 9 bases separating them. The CDR3 consists of 12 residues. CDR1 is MDHEN and CDR2 is SYDVKM in the germline V gene.

The chain couples TRBV5-8 to TRBJ1-5; TRBD1 aligns across 9 bases. The V segment lost 4 bases and the J segment 7 bases; nucleotides outside the gene matches: 12. The CDR3 covers 16 residues. CDR1 and CDR2 from the germline V gene are SGHTS and YDEGEE. Here the CDR3 reads CASSPWAGTGYQPQHF. CDR3 coding DNA: TGTGCCAGCAGCCCCTGGGCCGGGACAGGGTACCAGCCCCAGCATTTT.

J is TRBJ2-1 and V is TRBV5-1; 9 bases are a match to TRBD2. V gave up 5 bases and J gave up 5 bases; unmatched junction bases: 11. CDR1 SGHRS and CDR2 YFSETQ come from the germline V gene. The CDR3 contains 16 residues. CDR3 nucleotides: TGCGCCAGCAGTACCGGGACTAGCATTTTTAACAATGAGCAGTTCTTC. This encodes CASSTGTSIFNNEQFF.

The rearrangement joins TRBV5-1 to TRBJ1-3; TRBD1 might be the D (5 bases). V lost 5 bases, J lost 7 bases, and 19 bases lay in between. There are 15 residues in the CDR3. The V gene's germline CDR1 is SGHRS and CDR2 YFSETQ. The chain's CDR3 is CASSNGHGVVNTIYF. The CDR3 region has the DNA TGCGCCAGCAGTAATGGACATGGAGTAGTGAACACCATATATTTT.

This chain's CDR3 is CASSRVARDEQYF. The CDR3 DNA follows: TGTGCCAGCAGTCGTGTGGCGCGGGACGAGCAGTACTTC. This chain connects TRBV4-2 to TRBJ2-7, with D possibly matching TRBD2 (5 bases). CDR1 is LGHNA, CDR2 YNFKEQ, per germline. V was clipped by 6 bases and J by 5 bases, with 14 bases between them. The CDR3 covers 13 residues.

V is TRBV9 and J is TRBJ2-3, with D maybe TRBD2 (5 bases). Germline values: CDR1 SGDLS, CDR2 YYNGEE. The CDR3 covers 15 residues. V lost 0 bases to trimming and J lost 6 bases, with 14 bases between them. This CDR3 is CASSVASEWEDTQYF. The CDR3, as DNA: TGTGCCAGCAGCGTAGCCTCTGAGTGGGAGGATACGCAGTATTTT.

This clone qualifies as large (0.1 to 1%). The chain joins TRBV12-5 to TRBJ2-1; D unresolved. V lost 3 bases and J 10 bases, leaving 7 bases between the germline ends. The CDR3 runs to 11 residues. Germline loops: CDR1 LGHNT, CDR2 FRNRAP. The CDR3 DNA reads as TGTGCTAGTGGTTTTAGCCCCGAGCAGTTCTTC. Its protein is CASGFSPEQFF.

V is TRBV2 and J is TRBJ2-7; TRBD2 aligns across 7 bases. The germline gives CDR1 SNHLY, CDR2 FYNNEI. CDR3 length: 17 residues. Germline trimming cut 7 bases from V and 3 bases from J; bases unmatched to any gene: 18. CDR3: CASTPLGLVSGDYEQYF. The DNA for the CDR3 is TGTGCCAGCACCCCATTGGGGTTGGTGAGCGGGGACTACGAGCAGTACTTC.

The CDR3 region is CASSSYWDNSGNTIYF. The CDR3 DNA sequence: TGTGCCAGCAGCTCCTATTGGGACAACTCTGGAAACACCATATATTTT. The chain uses TRBV6-6 and TRBJ1-3; the D gene is possibly TRBD1 (6 bases). V lost 6 bases, J lost 0 bases, and 15 bases lay in between. The germline CDR1 and CDR2 sequences are MNHNY and SVGAGI (reference sequence). The CDR3 is made up of 16 amino acids.

The genes are TRBV6-1 and TRBJ1-2, with TRBD1 identical over 9 bases. Losses at the gene ends were 8 bases for V and 4 bases for J; bases not matched to a gene: 5. CDR1 is MNHNS and CDR2 is SASEGT in the germline V gene. CDR3 length equals 13 residues. DNA for the CDR3: TGTGCCAGCTCGGGACAGGGTAGCTATGGCTACACCTTC. Residues: CASSGQGSYGYTF.

DNA of the CDR3: TGCGCCAGCAGCTTAAATCCTAGCGGGAGTTATTTGGAGACCCAGTACTTC. Amino acid sequence: CASSLNPSGSYLETQYF. The genes are TRBV5-1 and TRBJ2-5; 10 nucleotides align to TRBD2. The germline V gene has CDR1 SGHRS and CDR2 YFSETQ. This CDR3 comprises 17 residues. Trimming removed 2 bases from V and 5 bases from J; junction bases left unmatched: 12.

This clone was seen a single time. J is TRBJ1-1 and V is TRBV7-3, with TRBD1 as a possible D gene (5 bases). This CDR3 is built from 13 residues. CDR1 is SGHTA and CDR2 is FQGTGA in the germline V gene. V lost 3 bases and J lost 1, with 6 bases in between. The CDR3 spells CASSFGGNTEAFF. The CDR3 DNA reads TGTGCCAGCAGCTTCGGGGGGAACACTGAAGCTTTCTTT.

The J gene is TRBJ2-1, the V gene TRBV7-8; 8 nucleotides align to TRBD2. Germline V gene lookup returns CDR1 SGHVS and CDR2 FQNEAQ. The CDR3 loop spans 16 amino acids. The J segment lost 6 bases and the V segment lost 4 bases, leaving 11 bases of the junction unmatched. In DNA form, the CDR3 reads TGTGCCAGCAGCTCGGGAGCACTAGCGGACACCAATGAGCAGTTCTTC. This translates into CASSSGALADTNEQFF.

The rearrangement uses TRBV29-1 and TRBJ2-7; 8 bases match TRBD1. The junction had 13 bases not matched to a gene; V was cut back by 8 bases and J by 7 bases. CDR1 SQVTM and CDR2 ANQGSEA come from the germline V gene. The CDR3 has 13 amino acids. This CDR3 reads CSKATGAPGEQYF. CDR3 bases: TGCAGCAAAGCGACAGGGGCCCCGGGGGAGCAGTACTTC.

The chain has TRBV6-5 and TRBJ1-2; weak D call: TRBD1 (6 bases). CDR3 length: 13 amino acids. Germline V gene data show CDR1 as MNHEY and CDR2 as SVGAGI. Trimming shortened V by 6 bases and J by 6 bases, and 14 bases separated the two germline ends. The CDR3 sequence: CASRFRGADGYTF. Here the CDR3 DNA reads TGTGCCAGCAGATTCAGGGGCGCCGATGGCTACACCTTC.

This clone is a singleton in its sample. V is TRBV21-1 and J is TRBJ1-1. TRBV21-1 is a pseudogene. The length of the CDR3 is 14 residues. CDR3 DNA sequence: TGTGCCAGCAGCAAAGGTCGAGTGAACACTGAAGCTTTCTTT. Amino acid sequence: CASSKGRVNTEAFF.

This chain links TRBV11-2 with TRBJ2-3, with TRBD2 matching 13 bases. CDR1 and CDR2 (germline): SGHAT, FQNNGV. The ends lost 2 bases at V and 4 bases at J; junction bases unmatched: 9. The CDR3 sequence is 18 residues long. CDR3 sequence: CASSLYRGLAGEADTQYF. The CDR3 DNA follows: TGTGCCAGCAGCTTATACCGAGGACTAGCGGGAGAGGCAGATACGCAGTATTTT. Full variable domain (outside the CDR3, taken from reference TRBV11-2 and TRBJ2-3): EAGVAQSPRYKIIEKRQSVAFWCNPISGHATLYWYQQILGQGPKLLIQFQNNGVVDDSQLPKDRFSAERLKGVDSTLKIQPAKLEDSAVYLCASSLYRGLAGEADTQYFGPGTRLTVL.

CDR3 protein: CASSPGTGAYEQYF. The CDR3 DNA reads as TGCGCCAGCAGCCCCGGGACAGGGGCCTACGAGCAGTACTTC. The chain recombines TRBV4-3 with TRBJ2-7; 10 nucleotides line up with TRBD1. The CDR3 contains 14 residues. J lost 2 bases, V lost 4 bases, and 2 bases had no gene match. Germline loops: CDR1 LGHNA, CDR2 YSLEER.